Sequencing of this T cell receptor beta chain was carried out in a study of blood T cell repertoires in COVID-19. Study summary: Collection of acute and convalescent COVID-19 samples took place in the United States, Italy and Spain. T cells, B-cell-depleted T cells, or PBMCs supplied cDNA or gDNA.

Original data processing: Amplification from reference gene primers served as the basis for estimated nucleated cell counts. Sequencing used immunoSEQ multiplex PCR; TCRdb keeps in-frame clones, though not all of them. V, J and clone size reflect that table, while D and trimming were determined from the DNA. Here the sample spans 150,000 or so clones, about nine tenths being singletons. The CDR3 spans 17 residues. The germline V gene encodes CDR1 SGHKS and CDR2 YYEKEE (reference sequence). Trimming pared 4 bases from V and 0 bases from J, leaving 17 bases between. The chain carries TRBV5-5 and TRBJ1-5; maybe TRBD1 (6 bases). Material for sequencing was peripheral blood. This clonotype was sampled from a man older than 75 with acute or convalescent COVID-19. The CDR3 region is CASSGGLLEGSNQPQHF. Written as DNA, the CDR3 is TGTGCCAGCAGCGGGGGCCTATTAGAGGGTAGCAATCAGCCCCAGCATTTT.